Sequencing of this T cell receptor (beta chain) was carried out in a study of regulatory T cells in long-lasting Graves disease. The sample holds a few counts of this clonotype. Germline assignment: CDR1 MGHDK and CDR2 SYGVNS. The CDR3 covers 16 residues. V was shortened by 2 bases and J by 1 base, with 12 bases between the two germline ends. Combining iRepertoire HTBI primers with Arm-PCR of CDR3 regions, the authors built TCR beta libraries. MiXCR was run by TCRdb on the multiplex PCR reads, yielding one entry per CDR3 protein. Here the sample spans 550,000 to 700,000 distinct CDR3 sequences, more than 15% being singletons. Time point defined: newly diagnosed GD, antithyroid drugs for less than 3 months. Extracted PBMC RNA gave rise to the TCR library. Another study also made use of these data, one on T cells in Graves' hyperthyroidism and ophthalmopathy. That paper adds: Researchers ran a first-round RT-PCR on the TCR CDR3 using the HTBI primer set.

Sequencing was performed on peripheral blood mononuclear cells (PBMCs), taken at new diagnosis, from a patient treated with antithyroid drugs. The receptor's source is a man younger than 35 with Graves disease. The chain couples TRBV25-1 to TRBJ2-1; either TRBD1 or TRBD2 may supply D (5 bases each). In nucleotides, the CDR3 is TGTGCCAGCAGTGAACCTCGGGGCGGATCCTACAATGAGCAGTTCTTC. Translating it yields CASSEPRGGSYNEQFF. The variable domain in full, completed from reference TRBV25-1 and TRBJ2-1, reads EADIYQTPRYLVIGTGKKITLECSQTMGHDKMYWYQQDPGMELHLIHYSYGVNSTEKGDLSSESTVSRIRTEHFPLTLESARPSHTSQYLCASSEPRGGSYNEQFFGPGTRLTVL.